Sequencing of this TCR beta chain was carried out in a study of memory CD4+ T cells and cytomegalovirus serostatus. Looking at the study overall: Of the healthy Belgian adults, nine or ten were CMV seropositive and more than 20 seronegative.

Study conclusions and caveats: Repertoires predicted CMV serostatus with median bootstrapped AUC of 0.95.

Profiling relied on immunoSEQ multiplex PCR, and the TCRdb table lists in-frame clones only, not all of them. Among under 85,000 clones, roughly 80% were seen once, and the ten largest hold 2.5% to 3%. As concerns this clone: Antigen specificity is unknown.

The sort gate was single viable CD3+CD4+CD8-CD45RO+ cells for memory CD4+ T cells. This CDR3 is 18 amino acids long. With 0 bases clipped from V and 0 bases from J, the junction kept 8 bases outside the gene matches. Germline V CDR1 and CDR2: LNHNV, YYDKDF (reference sequence). The source of this sequence is an adult in good health and CMV-seropositive. Sequencing input: memory CD4+ T cells from blood. The chain has TRBV15 and TRBJ2-1, with 7 nucleotides matching TRBD1. DNA for the CDR3: TGTGCCACCAGCAGAGATCTTCCGGACAGGAGCTCCTACAATGAGCAGTTCTTC. It specifies CATSRDLPDRSSYNEQFF. The whole variable domain, filled in from reference TRBV15 and TRBJ2-1, reads DAMVIQNPRYQVTQFGKPVTLSCSQTLNHNVMYWYQQKSSQAPKLLFHYYDKDFNNEADTPDNFQSRRPNTSFCFLDIRSPGLGDTAMYLCATSRDLPDRSSYNEQFFGPGTRLTVL.